One sample yielded the 6 T cell receptor beta chains listed below, sequenced in a study of blood T cell repertoires in COVID-19. Some clones are missing from TCRdb's copy, which holds only in-frame ones; the method was immunoSEQ multiplex PCR. The table lists 90,000 to 100,000 clones, 75% to 95% of them singletons. Sequencing was done on a sample of peripheral blood. Receptor source: a man between 50 and 59 years old with acute or convalescent COVID-19.

The chain joins TRBV6-5 to TRBJ1-6; 7 bases map to TRBD1. Per germline, CDR1 MNHEY and CDR2 SVGAGI. Unmatched junction bases numbered 2, after V lost 6 bases and J lost 3 bases. CDR3 length: 14 amino acids. DNA for the CDR3: TGTGCCAGCAGCCGACAGGGCTATAATTCACCCCTCCACTTT. It specifies CASSRQGYNSPLHF.

V gene TRBV6-1 combines with J gene TRBJ1-5; 9 bases fit TRBD1. CDR1 and CDR2 (germline): MNHNS, SASEGT. The CDR3 totals 16 residues. V shed 4 bases, J shed 1 base, and the junction held 5 bases outside the gene matches. This CDR3 is CASSVQGAISNQPQHF. The CDR3 DNA reads as TGTGCCAGCAGTGTACAGGGGGCAATCAGCAATCAGCCCCAGCATTTT.

The gene calls are TRBV6-6 and TRBJ2-1, with 11 bases that match TRBD2. The CDR3 extends over 15 amino acids. The germline V gene has CDR1 MNHNY and CDR2 SVGAGI (reference sequence). V dropped 2 bases and J dropped 7; count of bases not matched to a gene: 4. CDR3 sequence reads: CASSYVAGGLNEQFF. The CDR3 nucleotides are TGTGCCAGCAGTTACGTAGCGGGAGGGCTTAATGAGCAGTTCTTC.

The rearrangement uses TRBV3-1 (or the pseudogene TRBV3-2) and TRBJ2-7, with 9 positions matching TRBD2. The germline V gene encodes CDR1 LGHDT and CDR2 YNNKEL (reference sequence). Germline trimming cut 5 bases from V and 7 bases from J; bases unmatched to any gene: 12. The CDR3 is made up of 15 amino acids. The CDR3 DNA sequence: TGTGCCAGCAGCGAAAAGGCGGGAGGGCCCAGGGAGCAGTACTTC. Its translation: CASSEKAGGPREQYF.

The chain is built from TRBV6-5 and TRBJ2-7; 9 bases agree with TRBD1. The junction had 6 bases not matched to a gene; V was cut back by 6 bases and J by 3 bases. Germline V lookup: CDR1 MNHEY, CDR2 SVGAGI. The CDR3 runs to 14 residues. The CDR3 loop is CASSPGQGIYEQYF. In DNA, the CDR3 is TGTGCCAGCAGCCCCGGACAGGGGATCTACGAGCAGTACTTC.

The chain joins TRBV24-1 to TRBJ2-1, with TRBD2 matching 14 bases. V dropped 5 bases and J dropped 7; count of bases not matched to a gene: 9. This CDR3 comprises 17 residues. The V gene's germline CDR1 is KGHDR and CDR2 SFDVKD. The CDR3 loop reads CATSGPGTSGSQNEQFF. CDR3 nucleotide sequence: TGTGCCACCAGTGGCCCCGGGACTAGCGGGAGTCAGAATGAGCAGTTCTTC.